This T cell receptor (beta chain) was captured in a study of Graves' ophthalmopathy and Graves' hyperthyroidism (dated by TCRdb to between 2017 and 2018). For context, the study as a whole: Peripheral blood was collected before any treatment was given, at the time of initial diagnosis. The independent validation cohort included approximately 19 hyperthyroidism patients plus 17 patients who later progressed from hyperthyroidism to ophthalmopathy. In total, 135 blood samples were TCR-sequenced: approximately 42 ophthalmopathy, 80 or so hyperthyroidism and roughly 17 hyperthyroidism-to-ophthalmopathy patients. The study used signatures of the TCR beta repertoire to tell Graves' ophthalmopathy apart from Graves' hyperthyroidism and to predict which patients would progress to ophthalmopathy. T-cell repertoires of thyroid tissue and blood were compared in over 5 hyperthyroidism patients. After sampling, hyperthyroidism patients received methimazole starting at 30 mg daily, and ophthalmopathy patients received high-dose intravenous methylprednisolone. A discovery set of about 99 patients (43 ophthalmopathy, 57 stable hyperthyroidism) was enrolled to explore V-J signatures distinguishing ophthalmopathy from hyperthyroidism.

The ophthalmopathy patients had moderately to severely active disease, with a Clinical Activity Score of 3 or higher, a NOSPECS grade of 4 or higher, and a disease duration of less than 3 months. Anyone with other autoimmune diseases, uncontrolled infections, pregnancy or lactation was excluded from the study. Clinical symptoms, serum thyroxine, TRAb, thyroid ultrasound and orbital computed tomography formed the basis of the diagnosis. Using Ficoll-Paque density gradient centrifugation, PBMCs were isolated from about 9.2 ml of fresh peripheral blood. Total RNA was extracted using Trizol reagent, and RNA quality was checked on an Agilent 2100 Bioanalyzer. For repertoire sequencing, TCR beta CDR3 regions were amplified from RNA transcripts. The first round of RT-PCR was done with HTBI primers and the Qiagen OneStep RT-PCR kit, and was followed by a second round of multiplex PCR, then size selection and purification. Sequencing of the libraries was carried out on an Illumina HiSeq2000 in paired-end mode with 100 bp reads. The authors processed their data as follows. SOAPnuke was used to process the reads, throwing out any read that had adapters, had uncalled bases, had a mean Phred below 15, or lacked an exact constant-primer or identifier match. COPE v1.2.5 was used to merge high-quality paired reads. Each unique nucleotide sequence was defined as a clonotype, and clonotypes were aligned to IMGT TRB V, D and J references with MiTCR v1.1. The analysis was limited to V-J combinations with a frequency above 0.0001, which together covered just over 98% of the repertoires. A TCR clonal expansion and chaos score per V-J combination was defined as the ratio of F50 clonal expansion to chaos observed in the TCRdist matrix. Features were reduced by Welch's t-statistics and random forest to approximately 13 V-J combinations, which fed a naive Bayes classifier. The similarity between thyroid and blood repertoires was quantified using the Morisita-Horn index. TCRdb passed the public sequencing reads through fastp at Q25 and MiXCR, retaining productive beta sequences. CDR3 protein sequences are deduplicated, and each keeps its most common genes and DNA. These V and J calls rely on TCRdb rather than the paper's analysis. For this sample the table gives about 700,000 distinct CDR3 sequences, of which under 50% were detected only once. The ten largest make up around 3% of the sample.

V and J are truncated by 2 bases and 4 bases respectively, leaving an intervening sequence of 13 bases. Inclusive of the bounding cysteine and phenylalanine, the CDR3 is 15 residues long. The read is trimmed to its CDR3 DNA, 45 bases read in frame from base 1. As encoded in the germline V gene, CDR1 is ENHRY while CDR2 is SYGVKD. Here is what the overall study found, with its caveats: In validation, the model predicted ophthalmopathy progression with roughly 68% sensitivity and about 73% specificity; some 13 predicted patients were CT-confirmed with GO in a median of about 6.2 months. The 13-signature model separated ophthalmopathy from stable hyperthyroidism with roughly 88% sensitivity and approximately 83% specificity in cross-validation, and 80%/75% in the test set. No statistical method was used to predetermine the sample size, and group allocation was not hidden from the investigators. Among expanded thyroid clonotypes with frequency above 0.001, most also showed up in blood, which suggests that blood repertoires may reflect the thyroid immune response.

On this clonotype itself: The specificity of this receptor is unknown. No much larger clonotype is one base removed from it; base qualities were not supplied.

This sequence uses TRBV10-3 and TRBJ2-3, with a tentative D gene TRBD2 over 6 matching bases. Sequencing was performed on peripheral blood. The TCR originated in an adult man with Graves' ophthalmopathy. The sequenced DNA is TGTGCCATCAGTGAGCGGGAGCAGGAGTCAGATACGCAGTATTTT. Its protein is CAISEREQESDTQYF.